Here is one T cell receptor (beta chain) with its context. Trimming took 4 bases from V and 3 from J, leaving 10 bases between them. The length of the CDR3 is 13 residues. CDR1 SGHRS and CDR2 YFSETQ come from the germline V gene. These data originate in a study of technical replicates of blood from several donors. The assay was immunoSEQ multiplex PCR, and TCRdb's table has in-frame clones only and misses some. This sample has tens of thousands of clones; 95% to 98% occur once, and the top ten carry 0.16%. This rearrangement joins TRBV5-1 to TRBJ1-2, with D hard to call. The receptor comes from a human donor in good health. Specimen: T cells isolated from PBMCs. The CDR3, as DNA: TGCGCCAGCAGCCTACGAGTCGACTATGGCTACACCTTC. Amino acid sequence: CASSLRVDYGYTF.